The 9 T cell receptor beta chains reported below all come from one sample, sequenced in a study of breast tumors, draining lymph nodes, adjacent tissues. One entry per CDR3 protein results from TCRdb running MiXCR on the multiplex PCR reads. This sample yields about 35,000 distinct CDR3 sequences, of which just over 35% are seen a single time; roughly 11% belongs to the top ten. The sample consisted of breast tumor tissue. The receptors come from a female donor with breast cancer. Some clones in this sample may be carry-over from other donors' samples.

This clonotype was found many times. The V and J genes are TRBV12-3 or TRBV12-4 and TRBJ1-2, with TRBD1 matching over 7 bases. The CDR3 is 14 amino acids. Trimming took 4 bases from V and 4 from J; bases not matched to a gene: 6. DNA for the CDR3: TGTGCCAGCAGTTCCGCCGGGACAGTCTATGGCTACACCTTC. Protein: CASSSAGTVYGYTF.

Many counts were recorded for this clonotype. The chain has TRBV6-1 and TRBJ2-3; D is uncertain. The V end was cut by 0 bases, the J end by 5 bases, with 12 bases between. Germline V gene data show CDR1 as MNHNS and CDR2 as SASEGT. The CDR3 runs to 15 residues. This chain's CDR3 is CASSEAVYAVDTQYF. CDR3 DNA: TGTGCCAGCAGTGAAGCAGTCTATGCCGTAGATACGCAGTATTTT.

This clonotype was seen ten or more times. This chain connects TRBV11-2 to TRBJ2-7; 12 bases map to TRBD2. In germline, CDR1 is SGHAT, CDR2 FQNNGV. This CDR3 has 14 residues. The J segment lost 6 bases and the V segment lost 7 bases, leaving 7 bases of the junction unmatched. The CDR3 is CASTPTSGSVEQYF. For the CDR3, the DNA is TGTGCCAGCACCCCGACTAGCGGGAGTGTCGAGCAGTACTTC.

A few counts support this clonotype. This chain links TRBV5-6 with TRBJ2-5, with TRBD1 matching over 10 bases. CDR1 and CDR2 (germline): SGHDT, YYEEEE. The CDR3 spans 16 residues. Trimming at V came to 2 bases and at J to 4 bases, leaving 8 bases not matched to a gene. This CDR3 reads CASSFGGGTGAETQYF. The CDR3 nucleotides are TGTGCCAGCAGCTTTGGAGGGGGGACAGGGGCAGAGACCCAGTACTTC.

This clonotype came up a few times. The CDR3: CAWRGQTENQPQHF. The CDR3 nucleotides are TGTGCCTGGAGGGGACAGACCGAAAATCAGCCCCAGCATTTT. This sequence joins TRBV30 and TRBJ1-5; TRBD1 aligns across 7 bases. Losses at the gene ends were 3 bases for V and 4 bases for J; bases not matched to a gene: 6. CDR3 size: 14 residues. CDR1 is GTSNPN and CDR2 is SVGIG in the germline V gene (reference sequence).

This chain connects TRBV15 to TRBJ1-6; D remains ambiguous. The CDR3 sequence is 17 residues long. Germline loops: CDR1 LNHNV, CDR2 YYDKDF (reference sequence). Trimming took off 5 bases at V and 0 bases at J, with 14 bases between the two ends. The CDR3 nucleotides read TGTGCCACCAGCCCCCGACGGCCGAGCTCCTATAATTCACCCCTCCACTTT. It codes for CATSPRRPSSYNSPLHF.

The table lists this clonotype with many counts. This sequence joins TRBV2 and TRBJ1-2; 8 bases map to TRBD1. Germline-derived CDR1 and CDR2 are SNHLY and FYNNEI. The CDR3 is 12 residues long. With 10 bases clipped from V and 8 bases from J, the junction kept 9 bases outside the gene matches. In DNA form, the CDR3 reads TGTGCCACCCGTACAGGGGGAAAAGGCTACACCTTC. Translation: CATRTGGKGYTF.

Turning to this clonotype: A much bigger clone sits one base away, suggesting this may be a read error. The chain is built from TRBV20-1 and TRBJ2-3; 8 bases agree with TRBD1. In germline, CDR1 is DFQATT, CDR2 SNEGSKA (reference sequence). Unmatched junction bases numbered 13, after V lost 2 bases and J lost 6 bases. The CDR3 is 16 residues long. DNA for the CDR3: TGCAGTGCTAGAACTCCCGTGACAGGGGAATTGGATACGCAGTATTTT. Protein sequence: CSARTPVTGELDTQYF.

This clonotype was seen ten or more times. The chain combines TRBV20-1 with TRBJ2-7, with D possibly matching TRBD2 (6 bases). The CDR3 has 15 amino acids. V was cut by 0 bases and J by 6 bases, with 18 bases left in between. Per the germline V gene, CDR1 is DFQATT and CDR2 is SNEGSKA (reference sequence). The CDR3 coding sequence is TGCAGTGCTAGAGATGGGTCTAGCGATCATGGCGAGCAGTACTTC. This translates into CSARDGSSDHGEQYF.